The clone carrying this TCR beta chain was found a few times. These data come from a study of cytomegalovirus exposure and HLA in healthy donors. The primer mix had 60 Vbeta and 13 Jbeta primers. TCRdb's table, derived via immunoSEQ multiplex PCR, lists solely in-frame clones and lacks some. The sample contains 200,000 to 250,000 clones, 70% of which appear only once. Germline CDR1 is SGHRS and CDR2 is YFSETQ. This CDR3 has 16 amino acids. The ends were cut back, 4 bases at V and 3 bases at J, with 16 bases in the middle. The sequenced sample was PBMCs. The chain joins TRBV5-1 to TRBJ2-2; perhaps TRBD1 as D (6 bases). This TCR came from a man aged 35 to 55 in good health and CMV-seropositive. The CDR3 DNA follows: TGCGCCAGCAGCCGACAGGCCCCAGGGGACACCGGGGAGCTGTTTTTT. This encodes CASSRQAPGDTGELFF.